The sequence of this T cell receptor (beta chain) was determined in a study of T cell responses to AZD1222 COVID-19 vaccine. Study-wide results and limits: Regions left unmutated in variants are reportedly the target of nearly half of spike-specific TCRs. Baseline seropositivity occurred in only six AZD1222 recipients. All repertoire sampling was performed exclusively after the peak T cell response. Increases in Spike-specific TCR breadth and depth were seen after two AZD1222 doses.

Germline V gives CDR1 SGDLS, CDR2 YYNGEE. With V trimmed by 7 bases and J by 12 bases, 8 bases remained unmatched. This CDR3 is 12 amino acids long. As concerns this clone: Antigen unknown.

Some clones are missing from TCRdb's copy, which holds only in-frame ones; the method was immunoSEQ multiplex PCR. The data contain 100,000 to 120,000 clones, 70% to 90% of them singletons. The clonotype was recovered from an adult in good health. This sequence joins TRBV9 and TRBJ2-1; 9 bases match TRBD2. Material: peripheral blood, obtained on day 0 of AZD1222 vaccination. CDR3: CASGNSGGGQFF. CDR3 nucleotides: TGTGCCAGCGGCAATAGCGGGGGTGGGCAGTTCTTC.